This TCR beta chain was observed in a study of cytomegalovirus exposure and HLA in healthy donors. General study points: As a later analysis revealed, most CMV-associated TCR beta chains appeared HLA-restricted.

This clone came up once. What it binds is unknown. The PCR was carried out with 60 Vbeta primers and 13 Jbeta primers. In the authors' methods: Later reanalysis found about 80 million unique TCR beta chains, 10 million to 14 million of them shared. Profiling relied on immunoSEQ multiplex PCR, and the TCRdb table lists in-frame clones only, not all of them. The V and J calls and the clone size are those of that table, but D and trimming were determined from the DNA. This sample has about 170,000 clones; approximately 80% occur once, and the top ten carry approximately 2.2%. The sequencing sample was made of PBMCs. The source is a woman aged 45 to 65 in good health and CMV-seronegative.

CDR3 sequence: CASSALLAGDYEQYF. The CDR3 DNA reads as TGTGCCAGCAGCGCCTTACTAGCGGGAGACTACGAGCAGTACTTC. This chain joins TRBV7-2 and TRBJ2-7; 11 bases map to TRBD2. V was pared by 5 bases and J by 3 bases, with 6 bases of the junction left unmatched. The germline V gene encodes CDR1 SGHTA and CDR2 FQGNSA. The CDR3 has 15 residues.